The 20 T cell receptor beta chains below were found in one sample sequenced in a study of response to subunit inactivated influenza vaccine. TCRdb passed the RT-PCR reads through MiXCR, listing each CDR3 protein once. The sample has over 800,000 distinct CDR3 sequences, approximately 21% seen once. The material sequenced was PBMCs from blood, taken 4 to 6 days after vaccination. These receptors were obtained from a man aged 45 to 65 who received an inactivated influenza vaccine.

In this sample, this clonotype turned up a few times. The chain uses TRBV6-2 or TRBV6-3 and TRBJ1-1; no clear D gene. V was cut by 2 bases and J by 1 base, with 5 bases left in between. The germline CDR1 and CDR2 sequences are MNHEY and SVGEGT. The CDR3 is made up of 13 amino acids. The CDR3 DNA reads TGTGCCAGCAGTTACATGGAGAACACTGAAGCTTTCTTT. Protein: CASSYMENTEAFF.

This clonotype showed up just a few times. The CDR3 sequence is CASSQDRRGYEQYF. The CDR3 DNA is TGTGCCAGCAGCCAAGATCGGCGGGGCTACGAGCAGTACTTC. The chain uses TRBV4-2 and TRBJ2-7; D may be TRBD2 (6 bases). V was cut by 0 bases and J by 3 bases, with 9 bases left in between. The CDR3 sequence is 14 residues long. Per the germline V gene, CDR1 is LGHNA and CDR2 is YNFKEQ.

This clonotype was found a few times. This chain uses TRBV12-3 or TRBV12-4 with TRBJ2-5; 14 positions match TRBD2. This CDR3 region has 17 residues. Losses at the gene ends were 3 bases for V and 3 bases for J; bases not matched to a gene: 6. In DNA, the CDR3 is TGTGCCAGCAGTTTCCGACTAGCGGGGGGGCCTGAAGAGACCCAGTACTTC. Translated: CASSFRLAGGPEETQYF.

This clonotype has a handful of counts. This chain links TRBV12-3 or TRBV12-4 with TRBJ2-2, with D unclear. The V end lost 6 bases, the J end lost 5 bases, and 13 bases lay between the germline ends. The CDR3 is made up of 14 amino acids. CDR3 bases: TGTGCCAGCAGGTTGACCACCCCTACCGGGGAGCTGTTTTTT. Translating it yields CASRLTTPTGELFF.

This clonotype showed up just a few times. The gene calls are TRBV20-1 and TRBJ2-7; D possibly corresponds to TRBD1 (7 bases). The CDR3 consists of 15 residues. V shed 0 bases and J shed 3 bases, with 15 bases lying between them. The germline V gene has CDR1 DFQATT and CDR2 SNEGSKA (reference sequence). CDR3 sequence (DNA): TGCAGTGCTAGAGATAGCCAGGGGGGTTTCTACGAGCAGTACTTC. Translating it yields CSARDSQGGFYEQYF.

This chain connects TRBV2 to TRBJ2-5, with 8 bases lining up with TRBD1. Per the germline V gene, CDR1 is SNHLY and CDR2 is FYNNEI. The trim removed 6 bases at V and 5 bases at J, leaving 8 bases unmatched. This CDR3 region has 14 residues. CDR3 DNA sequence: TGTGCCAGCAGCATTACAGGGGGAACTGAGACCCAGTACTTC. Its translation: CASSITGGTETQYF.

The chain is built from TRBV7-8 and TRBJ2-1, with TRBD2 matching over 7 bases. J gave up 10 bases and V 1 base, and 7 bases lay outside the gene matches. The CDR3 has 14 residues. In germline, CDR1 is SGHVS, CDR2 FQNEAQ. Here the CDR3 reads CASSLVGGEFEQFF. The CDR3 DNA reads as TGTGCCAGCAGCTTAGTGGGGGGGGAGTTCGAGCAGTTCTTC.

This clonotype was detected a few times. A read error may produce the germline difference seen at one junction end. The chain is built from TRBV7-9 and TRBJ1-1; no clear D gene. Per the germline V gene, CDR1 is SEHNR and CDR2 is FQNEAQ (reference sequence). This CDR3 has 10 residues. As DNA, the CDR3 is TGTGCCAGCAACGAACTGAACTTATACTTT. Translated: CASNELNLYF.

The DNA for the CDR3 is TGTGCCAGCAGTCACCGGACAAACATTCAGTACTTC. Encoded protein: CASSHRTNIQYF. This chain links TRBV6-2 or TRBV6-3 with TRBJ2-4; D not certain. This CDR3 is built from 12 residues. Trimming stripped 5 bases from V and 6 bases from J, with 8 bases between. Germline V CDR1 and CDR2: MNHEY, SVGEGT.

About this clonotype itself: At one end, the junction sequence differs from germline, possibly due to a read error. The genes are TRBV4-2 and TRBJ2-1; D call uncertain. Germline V lookup: CDR1 LGHNA, CDR2 YNFKEQ. The CDR3 contains 15 residues. The CDR3 nucleotides are TGTGCCAGCCGCCAACACGGAAGCTCCTACAATGAGCAGTTCTTC. Translating it yields CASRQHGSSYNEQFF.

The chain couples TRBV27 to TRBJ2-3; D remains unclear. V shed 0 bases and J shed 11 bases, with 9 bases lying between them. The germline gives CDR1 MNHEY, CDR2 SMNVEV (reference sequence). This CDR3 has 12 amino acids. CDR3 residues: CASSLSVIGQYF. In nucleotides, the CDR3 is TGTGCCAGCAGTTTATCAGTTATAGGGCAGTATTTT.

The table lists this clonotype with a few counts. This sequence joins TRBV29-1 and TRBJ1-2, with D uncertain. In germline, CDR1 is SQVTM, CDR2 ANQGSEA. CDR3 length equals 13 residues. V lost 1 base to trimming and J lost 3 bases, with 9 bases between them. The chain's CDR3 is CSVEARRDYGYTF. The CDR3, as DNA: TGCAGCGTTGAAGCTCGGCGGGACTATGGCTACACCTTC.

The chain couples TRBV20-1 to TRBJ2-4, with 7 bases fitting TRBD1. This CDR3 region has 13 residues. V lost 4 bases and J lost 1; bases outside the gene matches: 1. Germline values: CDR1 DFQATT, CDR2 SNEGSKA (reference sequence). The CDR3 is CSAIQGAKNIQYF. The CDR3 region has the DNA TGCAGTGCTATACAGGGGGCCAAAAACATTCAGTACTTC.

The rearrangement uses TRBV12-3 or TRBV12-4 and TRBJ1-3; 7 nucleotides line up with TRBD1. The V and J ends lost 6 bases and 0 bases, in that order; junction bases with no gene match: 8. CDR3 length: 16 residues. The CDR3 bases are TGTGCCAGCAGCCCGACAGGGACCTTCTCTGGAAACACCATATATTTT. Residues: CASSPTGTFSGNTIYF.

This clonotype was observed a few times. The CDR3: CASSQAGQGKAGELFF. The CDR3 region has the DNA TGTGCCAGCAGCCAAGCCGGACAGGGGAAGGCCGGGGAGCTGTTTTTT. The chain links TRBV5-5 to TRBJ2-2, with TRBD1 matching 9 bases. CDR3 length: 16 residues. CDR1 is SGHKS, CDR2 YYEKEE, per germline (reference sequence). The V gene end was trimmed by 4 bases and the J gene end by 6 bases; junction bases not matched to a gene: 10. The full variable domain, with the rest looked up from reference TRBV5-5 and TRBJ2-2, is DAGVTQSPTHLIKTRGQQVTLRCSPISGHKSVSWYQQVLGQGPQFIFQYYEKEERGRGNFPDRFSARQFPNYSSELNVNALLLGDSALYLCASSQAGQGKAGELFFGEGSRLTVL.

This clonotype has just a few counts. The V and J genes are TRBV9 and TRBJ1-3; TRBD1 matches at 7 bases. The CDR3 is made up of 16 amino acids. In germline, CDR1 is SGDLS, CDR2 YYNGEE. V was pared by 2 bases and J by 4 bases, with 9 bases of the junction left unmatched. This chain's CDR3 is CASSVTTGQAGNTIYF. CDR3 DNA: TGTGCCAGCAGCGTCACGACAGGACAGGCGGGAAACACCATATATTTT.

There are a few counts of this clonotype. This chain joins TRBV5-1 and TRBJ1-2; D may be TRBD1 (5 bases). The germline V gene has CDR1 SGHRS and CDR2 YFSETQ. This CDR3 comprises 14 residues. Trimming removed 1 base from V and 2 bases from J, with 9 bases in between. The CDR3 region has the DNA TGCGCCAGCAGCTTGCCAGGGTCGAACTATGGCTACACCTTC. Protein: CASSLPGSNYGYTF.

This clonotype was seen once. This chain links TRBV6-5 with TRBJ1-1; a possible D gene is TRBD1 (5 bases). V lost 4 bases and J lost 0, with 9 bases in between. Per germline, CDR1 MNHEY and CDR2 SVGAGI. The CDR3 contains 14 residues. The CDR3 sequence: CASSSGYMNTEAFF. CDR3 in DNA: TGTGCCAGCAGTTCAGGGTACATGAACACTGAAGCTTTCTTT.

This clonotype was observed at least ten times. The chain recombines TRBV12-3 or TRBV12-4 with TRBJ2-2; D is unresolved. Trimming shortened V by 1 base and J by 1 base, and 4 bases separated the two germline ends. The CDR3 has 14 residues. CDR3 sequence reads: CASSLGQNTGELFF. The CDR3 bases are TGTGCCAGCAGTTTAGGGCAGAACACCGGGGAGCTGTTTTTT.

CDR3 residues: CAWSTPGSRYGYTF. CDR3 bases: TGTGCCTGGAGTACCCCGGGGAGTCGTTATGGCTACACCTTC. The chain is built from TRBV30 and TRBJ1-2; no definite D call. Germline V gives CDR1 GTSNPN, CDR2 SVGIG (reference sequence). V was cut by 2 bases and J by 5 bases, with 15 bases left in between. The CDR3 is 14 amino acids.